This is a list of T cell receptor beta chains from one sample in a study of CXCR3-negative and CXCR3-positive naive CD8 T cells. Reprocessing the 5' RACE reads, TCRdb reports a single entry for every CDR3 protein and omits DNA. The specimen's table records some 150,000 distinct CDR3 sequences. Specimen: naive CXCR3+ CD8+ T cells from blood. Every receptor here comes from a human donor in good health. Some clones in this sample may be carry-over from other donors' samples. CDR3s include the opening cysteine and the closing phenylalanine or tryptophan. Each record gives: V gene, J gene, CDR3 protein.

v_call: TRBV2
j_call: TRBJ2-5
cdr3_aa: CASRISGTQETQYF

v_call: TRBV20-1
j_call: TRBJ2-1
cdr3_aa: CSASPRLEGLKRGSYNGQFF

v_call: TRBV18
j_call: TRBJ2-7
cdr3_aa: CASSPIAGTGVYEQYF

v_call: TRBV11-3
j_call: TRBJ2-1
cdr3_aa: CASSSIDNEQFF

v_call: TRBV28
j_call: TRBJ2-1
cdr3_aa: CASSLWGGGEQFF

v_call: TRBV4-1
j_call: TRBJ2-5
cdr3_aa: CASSHEDSLAGVEETQYF

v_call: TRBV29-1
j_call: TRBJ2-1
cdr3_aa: CSVTGTSGNVFF

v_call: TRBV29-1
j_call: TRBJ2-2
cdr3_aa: CSVDWGAGELFF

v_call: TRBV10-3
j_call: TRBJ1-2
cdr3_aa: CAISDSRGYTF

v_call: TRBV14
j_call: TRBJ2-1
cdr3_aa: CASSQVSGYNAQLF

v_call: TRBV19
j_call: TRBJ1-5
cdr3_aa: CASSIGRNQPQHF

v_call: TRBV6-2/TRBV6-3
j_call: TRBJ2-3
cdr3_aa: CASSYSRSGADTQYF

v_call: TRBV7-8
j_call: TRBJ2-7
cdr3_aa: CASSLGTGNAYEQYF

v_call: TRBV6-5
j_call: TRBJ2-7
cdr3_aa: CASSYRQGYEQYF

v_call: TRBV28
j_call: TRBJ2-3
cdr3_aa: CASSPGSDTQYF

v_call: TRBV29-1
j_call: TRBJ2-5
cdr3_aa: CSVGGWLADYQETQYF

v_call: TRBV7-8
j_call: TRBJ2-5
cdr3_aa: CASSSLPWGAVETQYF

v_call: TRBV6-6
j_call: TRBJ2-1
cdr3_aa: CASSYSIAGERNEQFF

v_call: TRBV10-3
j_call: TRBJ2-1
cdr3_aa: CAKSRDRDEEQFF

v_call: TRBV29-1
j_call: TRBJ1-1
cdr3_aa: CSVELNTEAFF

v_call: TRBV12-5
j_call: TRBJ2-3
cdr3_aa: CARPNQRGDTQYF

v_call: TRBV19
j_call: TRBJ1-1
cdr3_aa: CASSRSPEAFF

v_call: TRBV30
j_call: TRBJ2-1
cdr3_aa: CAWSVGPNEQFF